The TCR beta chain described here comes from a study of blood T cell repertoires in COVID-19 (dated by TCRdb to 2020 to 2021). Study-wide context: Samples from collaborators originated in the United States, Italy and Spain and spanned both the acute and convalescent phases of COVID-19. The prospective study material was composed of cDNA or gDNA derived from T cells, B-cell-depleted T cells, or PBMCs. A freely available public database, intended as a resource for researchers studying the immune response to SARS-CoV-2, is where the repertoires were released. The dataset comprised deeply sampled blood TCRbeta repertoires from subjects exposed to, actively infected with, or recovered from COVID-19. Samples were obtained from the ongoing ImmuneRACE study (first 160 participants) and from 1,200 or so subjects provided by 6 global collaborators. Nearly every sample came with metadata listing a de-identified subject ID, COVID-19 status, age in years and sex. Where available, HLA class I and class II types were obtained from metadata supplied by the sample provider rather than from assay-based typing.

Taken from cysteine to phenylalanine, the CDR3 has 15 residues. The read is trimmed to its CDR3 DNA, 45 bases read in frame from base 1. V lost 0 bases and J lost 7 bases; the stretch between them is 10 bases long. CDR1 and CDR2, looked up from the germline V gene (reference sequence), are LNHDA and SQIVND. Summary of the overall study and its limitations: The quantity of clinical and demographic metadata differed by source and by participant and was supplied without curation.

Whole blood was collected in K2EDTA tubes by collaborating institutions according to the institutions' own protocols. Collaborator samples were shipped for TCRbeta analysis as frozen whole blood, isolated PBMCs, or DNA extracted from either sample type. For this clone: Its antigen remains unidentified. The input lacks base qualities; no much larger clone sits a single base away.

TCRbeta CDR3 regions were amplified from genomic DNA by means of the immunoSEQ Assay, a bias-controlled multiplex PCR. Processing in the source paper ran as follows. The number of nucleated cells in each sample was estimated by amplification of reference gene primers within the assay. To quantify the absolute abundance of each unique TCRbeta CDR3 rearrangement, sequence reads were collapsed and filtered. For each sample, productive Simpson clonality was calculated as the square root of Simpson's diversity index across productive rearrangements. TCRdb retrieved this table from immuneACCESS and kept in-frame rearrangements only. Not all clones are present; in checked studies, unresolved V genes account for under half, and no reason is known for the remainder. V, J and clone size derive from that table, while D and trimming were established from the DNA sequence. The table for this sample lists about 190,000 clones; more than 70% of them were counted only once. The top ten hold 2.5% to 3.5% of the sample.

Sequenced input: peripheral blood. The receptor's source is an elderly woman with active or convalescent COVID-19. The chain was built from TRBV19 and TRBJ1-6; no confident D gene assignment can be made. The bases read TGTGCCAGTAGTATAGAAACCAGGTGGAATTCACCCCTCCACTTT. This sequence encodes CASSIETRWNSPLHF.